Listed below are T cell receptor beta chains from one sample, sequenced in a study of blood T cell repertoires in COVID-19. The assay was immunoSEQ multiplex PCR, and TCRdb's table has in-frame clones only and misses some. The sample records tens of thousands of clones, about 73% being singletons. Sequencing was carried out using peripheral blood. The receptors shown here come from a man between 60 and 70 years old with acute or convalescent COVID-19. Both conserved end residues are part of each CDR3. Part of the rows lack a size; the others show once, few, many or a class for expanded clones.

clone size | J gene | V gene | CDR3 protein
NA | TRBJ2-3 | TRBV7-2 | CASSLIDGRGGDTQYF
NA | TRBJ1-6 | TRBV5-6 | CASSSPGDSPLHF
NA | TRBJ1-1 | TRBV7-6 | CASSLAFQTEAFF
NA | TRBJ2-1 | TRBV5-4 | CASSLKLADNEQFF
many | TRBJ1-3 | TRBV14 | CASSHSGNTIYF
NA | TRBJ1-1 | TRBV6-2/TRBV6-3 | CASSYPGHIIMNTEAFF
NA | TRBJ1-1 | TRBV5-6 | CASSLRLSGSLNTEAFF
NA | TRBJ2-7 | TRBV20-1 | CSAFQGYEQYF
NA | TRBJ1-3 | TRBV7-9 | CASLTGSGNTIYF
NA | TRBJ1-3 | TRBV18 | CASSPSGFHSGNTIYF
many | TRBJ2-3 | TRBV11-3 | CASSLDSSTDTQYF
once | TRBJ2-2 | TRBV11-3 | CASSQGANTGELFF
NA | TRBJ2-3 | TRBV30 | CAWSVRGLTTDTQYF
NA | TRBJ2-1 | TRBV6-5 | CASTGGRSYNEQFF
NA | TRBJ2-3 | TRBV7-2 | CASSSTGGFTTDTQYF
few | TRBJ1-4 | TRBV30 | CAWSWTGEKLFF